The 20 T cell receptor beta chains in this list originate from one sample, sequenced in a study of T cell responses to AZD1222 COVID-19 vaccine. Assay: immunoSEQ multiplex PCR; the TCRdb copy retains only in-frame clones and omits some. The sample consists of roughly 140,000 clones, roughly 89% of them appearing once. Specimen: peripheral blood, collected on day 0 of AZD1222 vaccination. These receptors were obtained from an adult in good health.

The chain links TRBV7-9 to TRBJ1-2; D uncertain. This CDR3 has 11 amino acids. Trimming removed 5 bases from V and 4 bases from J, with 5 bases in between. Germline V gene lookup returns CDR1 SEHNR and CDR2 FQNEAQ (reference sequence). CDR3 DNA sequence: TGTGCCAGCAGCCTGAGCTATGGCTACACCTTC. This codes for CASSLSYGYTF.

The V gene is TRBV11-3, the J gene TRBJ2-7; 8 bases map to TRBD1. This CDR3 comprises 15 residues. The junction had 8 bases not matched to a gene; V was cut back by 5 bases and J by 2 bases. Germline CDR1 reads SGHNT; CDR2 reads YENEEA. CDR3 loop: CASSPTHRGAYEQYF. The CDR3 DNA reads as TGTGCCAGCAGCCCAACCCACAGGGGGGCCTACGAGCAGTACTTC.

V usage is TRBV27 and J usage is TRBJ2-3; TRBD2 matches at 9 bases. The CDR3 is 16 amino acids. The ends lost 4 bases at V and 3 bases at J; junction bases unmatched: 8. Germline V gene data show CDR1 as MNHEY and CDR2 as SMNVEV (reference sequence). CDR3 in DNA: TGTGCCAGCAGTTCCTTAGCGGGAGTGAGGACAGATACGCAGTATTTT. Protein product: CASSSLAGVRTDTQYF.

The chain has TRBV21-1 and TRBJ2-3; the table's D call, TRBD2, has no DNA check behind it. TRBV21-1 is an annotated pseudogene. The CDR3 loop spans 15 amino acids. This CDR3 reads CASSSSSGSTDTQYF. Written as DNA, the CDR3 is TGTGCCAGCAGCTCTTCTAGCGGGAGCACAGATACGCAGTATTTT.

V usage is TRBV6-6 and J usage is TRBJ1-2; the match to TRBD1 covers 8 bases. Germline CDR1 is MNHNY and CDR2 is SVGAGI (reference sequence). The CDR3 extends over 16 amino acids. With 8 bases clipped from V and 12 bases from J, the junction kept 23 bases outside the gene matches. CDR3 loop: CASRVPPSTGAERDTF. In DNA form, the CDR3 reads TGTGCCAGCCGTGTCCCACCCTCGACAGGGGCGGAAAGAGACACCTTC.

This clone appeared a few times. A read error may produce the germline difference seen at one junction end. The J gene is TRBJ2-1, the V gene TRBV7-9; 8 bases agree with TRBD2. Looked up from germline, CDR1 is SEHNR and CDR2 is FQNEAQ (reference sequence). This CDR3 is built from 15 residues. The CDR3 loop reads CASSSLAGLYSEQFF. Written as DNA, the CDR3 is TGTGCCAGCAGCTCTCTAGCGGGCCTTTACAGTGAGCAGTTCTTC.

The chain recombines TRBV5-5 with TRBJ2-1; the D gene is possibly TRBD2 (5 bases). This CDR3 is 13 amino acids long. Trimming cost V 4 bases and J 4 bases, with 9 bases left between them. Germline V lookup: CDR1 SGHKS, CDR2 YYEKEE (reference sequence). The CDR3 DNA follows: TGTGCCAGCAGCCCCGGCGGGTACAATGAGCAGTTCTTC. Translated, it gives CASSPGGYNEQFF.

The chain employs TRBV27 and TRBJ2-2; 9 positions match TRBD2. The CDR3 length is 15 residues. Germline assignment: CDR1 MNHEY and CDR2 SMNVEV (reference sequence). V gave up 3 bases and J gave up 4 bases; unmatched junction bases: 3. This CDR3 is CASSLLAGPTGELFF. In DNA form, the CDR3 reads TGTGCCAGCAGTTTGCTAGCGGGACCCACCGGGGAGCTGTTTTTT.

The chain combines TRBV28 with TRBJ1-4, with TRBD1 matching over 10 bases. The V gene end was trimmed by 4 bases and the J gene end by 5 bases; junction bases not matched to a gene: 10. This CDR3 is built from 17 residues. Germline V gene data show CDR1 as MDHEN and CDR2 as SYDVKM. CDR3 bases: TGTGCCAGCAGTTCCGCCCCTGGACAGGGGGAAAATGAAAAACTGTTTTTT. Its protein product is CASSSAPGQGENEKLFF.

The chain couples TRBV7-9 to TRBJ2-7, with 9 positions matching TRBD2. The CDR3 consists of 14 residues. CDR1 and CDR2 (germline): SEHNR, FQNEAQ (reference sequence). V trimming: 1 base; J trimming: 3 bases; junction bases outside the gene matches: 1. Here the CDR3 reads CASSLVAGVYEQYF. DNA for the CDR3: TGTGCCAGCAGCTTAGTAGCGGGGGTCTACGAGCAGTACTTC. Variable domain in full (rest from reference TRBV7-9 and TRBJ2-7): DTGVSQNPRHKITKRGQNVTFRCDPISEHNRLYWYRQTLGQGPEFLTYFQNEAQLEKSRLLSDRFSAERPKGSFSTLEIQRTEQGDSAMYLCASSLVAGVYEQYFGPGTRLTVT.

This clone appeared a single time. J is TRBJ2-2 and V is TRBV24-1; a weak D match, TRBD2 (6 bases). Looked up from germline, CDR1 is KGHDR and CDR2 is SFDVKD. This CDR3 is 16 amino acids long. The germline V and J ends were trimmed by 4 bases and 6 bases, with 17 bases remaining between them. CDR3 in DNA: TGTGCCACCAGTGACCGCGGGACGGTCGGCGCCGGGGAGCTGTTTTTT. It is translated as CATSDRGTVGAGELFF.

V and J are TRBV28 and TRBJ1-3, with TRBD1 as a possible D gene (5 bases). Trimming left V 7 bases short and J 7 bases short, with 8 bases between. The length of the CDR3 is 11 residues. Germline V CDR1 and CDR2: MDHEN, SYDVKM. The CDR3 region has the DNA TGTGCCAGCAATTGGGGGAACACCATATATTTT. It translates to CASNWGNTIYF.

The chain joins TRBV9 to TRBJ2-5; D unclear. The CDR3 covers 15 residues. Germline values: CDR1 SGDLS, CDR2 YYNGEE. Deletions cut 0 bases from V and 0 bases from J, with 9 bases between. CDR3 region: CASSVVGRNQETQYF. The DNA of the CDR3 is TGTGCCAGCAGCGTAGTGGGCAGGAACCAAGAGACCCAGTACTTC.

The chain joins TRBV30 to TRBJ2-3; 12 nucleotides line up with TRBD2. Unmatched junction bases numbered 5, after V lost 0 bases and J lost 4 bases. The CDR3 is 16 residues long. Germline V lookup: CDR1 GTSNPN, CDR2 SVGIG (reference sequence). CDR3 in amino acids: CAWSVLTSGSPDTQYF. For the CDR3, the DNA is TGTGCCTGGAGTGTACTGACTAGCGGGAGTCCAGATACGCAGTATTTT.

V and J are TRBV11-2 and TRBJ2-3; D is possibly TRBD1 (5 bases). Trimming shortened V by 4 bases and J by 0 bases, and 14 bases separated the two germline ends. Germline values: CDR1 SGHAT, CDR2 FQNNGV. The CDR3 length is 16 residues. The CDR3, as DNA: TGTGCCAGCAGCTCCCAGGGATTCTTTAGCACAGATACGCAGTATTTT. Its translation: CASSSQGFFSTDTQYF.

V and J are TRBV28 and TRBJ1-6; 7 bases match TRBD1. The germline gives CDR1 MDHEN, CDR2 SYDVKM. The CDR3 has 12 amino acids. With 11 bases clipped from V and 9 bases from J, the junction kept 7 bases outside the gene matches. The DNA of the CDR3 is TGTGCCGCACAGGGGCAAGGTTCACCCCTCCACTTT. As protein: CAAQGQGSPLHF.

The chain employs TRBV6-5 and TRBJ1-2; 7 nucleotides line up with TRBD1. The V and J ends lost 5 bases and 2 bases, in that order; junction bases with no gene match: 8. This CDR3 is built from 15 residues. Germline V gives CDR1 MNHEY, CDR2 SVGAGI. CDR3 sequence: CASSTRDSRNYGYTF. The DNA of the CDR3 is TGTGCCAGCAGTACTCGGGACAGCAGAAACTATGGCTACACCTTC.

The CDR3 DNA reads as TGTGCCAGCAGCAAAGGTGGGAGACCTCCGGGGACTGAAGCTTTCTTT. Its translation is CASSKGGRPPGTEAFF. V gene TRBV21-1 combines with J gene TRBJ1-1. TRBV21-1 is designated a pseudogene. The CDR3 has 16 amino acids.

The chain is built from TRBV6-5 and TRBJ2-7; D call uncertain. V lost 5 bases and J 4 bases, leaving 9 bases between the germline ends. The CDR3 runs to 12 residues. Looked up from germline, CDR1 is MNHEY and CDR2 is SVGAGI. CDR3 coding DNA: TGTGCCAGCAGTCTGAAATGGTACGAGCAGTACTTC. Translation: CASSLKWYEQYF.

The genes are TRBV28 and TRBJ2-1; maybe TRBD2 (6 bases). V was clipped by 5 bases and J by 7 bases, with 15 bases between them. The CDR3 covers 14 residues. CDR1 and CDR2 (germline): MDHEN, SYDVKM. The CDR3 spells CASSLLVGGNEQFF. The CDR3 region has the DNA TGTGCCAGCAGTCTTCTCGTCGGGGGAAATGAGCAGTTCTTC.